This is a list of T cell receptor beta chains from one sample in a study of T-cell memory formation after mild COVID-19. From the 5' RACE reads, TCRdb called clonotypes with MiXCR, one entry per CDR3 protein. The top ten hold 22% of the sample, which has 200,000 to 300,000 distinct CDR3 sequences, 16% seen once. The source material was PBMCs or a T cell subset sorted from them (not recorded which). The origin of the receptors is a man between 18 and 35 years old who had mild COVID-19 (a few samples of this study predate the infection). Cell type and time point are not known. Both conserved end residues are part of each CDR3. D genes are given only for firm matches. Clone size is stated in some rows and not others, as once, few, many or a class when expanded.

D gene	J gene	V gene	clone size	CDR3 protein	CDR3 DNA
-	TRBJ2-3	TRBV4-3	-	CASSVAGGDTQYF	TGCGCCAGCAGCGTCGCCGGGGGAGATACGCAGTATTTT
-	TRBJ2-4	TRBV7-9	-	CASSLVGLAAKNIQYF	TGTGCCAGCAGCTTGGTGGGCCTAGCCGCCAAAAACATTCAGTACTTC
-	TRBJ2-3	TRBV9	-	CASSPMGPSTDTQYF	TGTGCCAGCAGCCCCATGGGTCCTAGCACAGATACGCAGTATTTT
-	TRBJ2-1	TRBV7-3	many	CASSLYSRGNEQFF	TGTGCCAGCAGCTTATATTCCAGGGGAAATGAGCAGTTCTTC
-	TRBJ2-3	TRBV29-1	many	CSGDGTSTDTQYF	TGCAGCGGCGACGGGACTAGCACAGATACGCAGTATTTT
-	TRBJ2-1	TRBV2	few	CASREGRSSYNEQFF	TGTGCCAGCAGGGAGGGGCGGAGCTCCTACAATGAGCAGTTCTTC
-	TRBJ2-7	TRBV7-2	few	CASSSQGRGLEQYF	TGTGCCAGCAGCTCGCAGGGGCGTGGGTTGGAGCAGTACTTC
TRBD1	TRBJ1-1	TRBV7-9	-	CASSTYGTGTTEAFF	TGTGCCAGCAGCACATACGGGACAGGGACCACTGAAGCTTTCTTT
-	TRBJ2-6	TRBV7-9	many	CASSSSGANVLTF	TGTGCCAGCAGCTCCTCTGGGGCCAACGTCCTGACTTTC
-	TRBJ1-1	TRBV6-5	few	CASISGTPNTEAFF	TGTGCCAGCATCTCCGGGACACCGAACACTGAAGCTTTCTTT
TRBD1	TRBJ2-5	TRBV5-1	many	CASSLGRGQETQYF	TGCGCCAGCAGCTTGGGCAGGGGGCAAGAGACCCAGTACTTC
-	TRBJ2-5	TRBV18	few	CASSPTSTSQETQYF	TGTGCCAGCTCACCCACCTCGACTAGCCAAGAGACCCAGTACTTC
TRBD2	TRBJ2-1	TRBV7-9	-	CASSSSTSGGAWNEQFF	TGTGCCAGCAGCTCCTCGACTAGCGGGGGGGCTTGGAATGAGCAGTTCTTC
-	TRBJ1-6	TRBV7-2	-	CASSLFRADNSPLHF	TGTGCCAGCAGCTTATTCCGGGCAGATAATTCACCCCTCCACTTT
-	TRBJ2-1	TRBV4-3	many	CASSRDRQAAEQFF	TGCGCCAGCAGCCGCGACCGACAGGCGGCTGAGCAGTTCTTC
-	TRBJ2-3	TRBV6-2/TRBV6-3	few	CASTEGLFWTDTDTQYF	TGTGCCAGCACCGAAGGACTGTTTTGGACTGACACAGATACGCAGTATTTT
TRBD1	TRBJ1-2	TRBV10-3	-	CAISVGQDYGYTF	TGTGCCATCAGTGTCGGACAGGACTATGGCTACACCTTC
-	TRBJ1-6	TRBV6-1	few	CASSEALRVYNSPLHF	TGTGCCAGCAGTGAAGCGCTCAGGGTCTATAATTCACCCCTCCACTTT
TRBD2	TRBJ2-1	TRBV7-6	-	CASSKKRDGNEQFF	TGTGCCAGCAGCAAAAAGCGGGACGGCAATGAGCAGTTCTTC
TRBD1	TRBJ2-7	TRBV29-1	-	CSVATSDRAANEQYF	TGCAGCGTTGCTACCTCTGACAGGGCAGCAAACGAGCAGTACTTC
TRBD1	TRBJ2-3	TRBV5-1	few	CASSIKTGFTDTQYF	TGCGCCAGCAGCATTAAGACAGGGTTCACAGATACGCAGTATTTT
-	TRBJ2-1	TRBV27	few	CASRSVSGAYNEQFF	TGTGCCAGCAGGAGTGTTTCGGGGGCCTACAATGAGCAGTTCTTC
-	TRBJ2-5	TRBV25-1	-	CASSALQWETQYF	TGTGCCAGCAGTGCCCTGCAGTGGGAGACCCAGTACTTC
-	TRBJ2-3	TRBV20-1	few	CSARSHYEDPDTQYF	TGCAGTGCTAGGTCTCATTACGAGGATCCAGATACGCAGTATTTT
TRBD2	TRBJ2-3	TRBV29-1	few	CSVVGGGGDTQYF	TGCAGCGTTGTCGGCGGGGGAGGCGATACGCAGTATTTT
TRBD1	TRBJ1-5	TRBV7-3	few	CASSQGAYQPQHF	TGTGCCAGCAGCCAGGGGGCTTACCAGCCCCAGCATTTT
TRBD1	TRBJ1-3	TRBV6-6	-	CASTTWDRGTIYF	TGTGCCAGCACCACATGGGACAGGGGCACCATATATTTT
-	TRBJ1-5	TRBV7-2	many	CASSLLGQPQHF	TGTGCCAGCAGCTTGTTGGGTCAGCCCCAGCATTTT
-	TRBJ2-3	TRBV7-2	-	CASSSTGFADTQYF	TGTGCCAGCAGTTCTACAGGGTTCGCAGATACGCAGTATTTT
-	TRBJ1-2	TRBV4-3	-	CASSQGTGITYGYTF	TGCGCCAGCAGCCAAGGAACTGGTATTACCTATGGCTACACCTTC
TRBD2	TRBJ2-5	TRBV2	few	CASRTGTSGGETQYF	TGTGCCAGCAGGACGGGGACTAGCGGGGGAGAGACCCAGTACTTC
-	TRBJ2-3	TRBV27	few	CASMVTGADTQYF	TGTGCCAGCATGGTAACGGGGGCAGATACGCAGTATTTT
TRBD2	TRBJ2-2	TRBV11-2	many	CASSLGLAGNTGELFF	TGTGCCAGCAGCTTAGGCCTAGCGGGAAACACCGGGGAGCTGTTTTTT
TRBD1	TRBJ1-5	TRBV7-2	-	CASSLNARGTNQPQHF	TGTGCCAGCAGCTTAAATGCCAGGGGGACCAATCAGCCCCAGCATTTT
TRBD1	TRBJ2-3	TRBV7-2	-	CASSPGQGRTDTQYF	TGTGCCAGCAGCCCGGGACAGGGACGCACAGATACGCAGTATTTT
-	TRBJ1-3	TRBV5-1	once	CASSLDGNSGNTIYF	TGCGCCAGCAGCTTGGACGGGAATTCTGGAAACACCATATATTTT
-	TRBJ2-5	TRBV6-5	few	CASSSPGLRGQYF	TGTGCCAGCAGTTCCCCGGGACTCAGGGGCCAGTACTTC
-	TRBJ2-5	TRBV4-3	-	CASSPHRGGETQYF	TGCGCCAGCAGCCCTCACCGGGGAGGTGAGACCCAGTACTTC
-	TRBJ2-3	TRBV2	-	CASSDPLTDTQYF	TGTGCCAGCAGTGACCCCCTCACAGATACGCAGTATTTT
-	TRBJ1-6	TRBV15	-	CATSRDQPWSSYNSPLHF	TGTGCCACCAGCAGAGACCAGCCATGGAGCTCCTATAATTCACCCCTCCACTTT
-	TRBJ1-5	TRBV7-2	-	CASSPPSQPQHF	TGTGCCAGCAGCCCCCCGTCCCAGCCCCAGCATTTT
TRBD1	TRBJ2-3	TRBV5-1	-	CASSLVQGAADTQYF	TGCGCCAGCAGCTTGGTGCAGGGGGCTGCAGATACGCAGTATTTT
-	TRBJ2-5	TRBV5-5	few	CASSSTGTWKETQYF	TGTGCCAGCAGCTCGACCGGGACTTGGAAGGAGACCCAGTACTTC
-	TRBJ2-7	TRBV7-9	-	CASSFTDYEQYF	TGTGCCAGCAGCTTTACAGACTACGAGCAGTACTTC
-	TRBJ1-2	TRBV12-3/TRBV12-4	few	CASSFGEGNYGYTF	TGTGCCAGCAGTTTCGGTGAGGGAAACTATGGCTACACCTTC
TRBD1	TRBJ1-5	TRBV19	-	CATTGGSNQPQHF	TGTGCCACCACAGGGGGAAGCAATCAGCCCCAGCATTTT
-	TRBJ1-1	TRBV29-1	few	CSVDPLAGAFF	TGCAGCGTTGACCCCCTGGCAGGGGCTTTCTTT
TRBD1	TRBJ2-1	TRBV24-1	-	CATSDLQGEYEQFF	TGTGCCACCAGTGATTTACAGGGGGAATATGAGCAGTTCTTC
TRBD2	TRBJ2-3	TRBV7-2	-	CASSLGSRGGGADTQYF	TGTGCCAGCAGCTTAGGAAGCCGAGGCGGGGGGGCTGATACGCAGTATTTT
-	TRBJ2-7	TRBV4-3	-	CASSLDQTSYEQYF	TGCGCCAGCAGCCTGGACCAGACCTCCTACGAGCAGTACTTC
-	TRBJ2-2	TRBV3-2	few	CASSQISTHRQGNTGELFF	TGTGCCAGCAGCCAAATATCCACTCACCGACAGGGGAACACCGGGGAGCTGTTTTTT
TRBD1	TRBJ2-3	TRBV5-4	few	CASSPGTGRTDTQYF	TGTGCCAGCAGCCCCGGGACAGGGCGCACAGATACGCAGTATTTT
TRBD2	TRBJ2-2	TRBV29-1	few	CSVDGLAGGSGELFF	TGCAGCGTTGACGGACTAGCGGGGGGATCCGGGGAGCTGTTTTTT
-	TRBJ2-3	TRBV10-3	few	CAISESSPASRNTQYF	TGTGCCATCAGTGAGTCCTCCCCGGCCTCACGTAATACGCAGTATTTT
TRBD1	TRBJ1-1	TRBV4-1	few	CASGRRGQGGTEAFF	TGCGCCAGCGGTCGGAGGGGACAGGGGGGCACTGAAGCTTTCTTT
TRBD2	TRBJ2-1	TRBV20-1	-	CSATLAGGINEQFF	TGCAGTGCTACCCTAGCGGGGGGAATCAATGAGCAGTTCTTC
TRBD1	TRBJ1-2	TRBV5-1	many	CASSRDRGTYGYTF	TGCGCCAGCAGCCGGGACAGGGGAACTTATGGCTACACCTTC
TRBD1	TRBJ2-2	TRBV5-1	-	CASSRQGLDTGELFF	TGCGCCAGCAGTCGACAGGGTCTGGACACCGGGGAGCTGTTTTTT
-	TRBJ2-1	TRBV29-1	few	CSVEDWVQGTHNEQFF	TGCAGCGTTGAAGATTGGGTCCAGGGTACCCACAATGAGCAGTTCTTC
-	TRBJ2-3	TRBV2	many	CASQDPDPNTQYF	TGTGCCAGCCAGGACCCCGATCCCAATACGCAGTATTTT